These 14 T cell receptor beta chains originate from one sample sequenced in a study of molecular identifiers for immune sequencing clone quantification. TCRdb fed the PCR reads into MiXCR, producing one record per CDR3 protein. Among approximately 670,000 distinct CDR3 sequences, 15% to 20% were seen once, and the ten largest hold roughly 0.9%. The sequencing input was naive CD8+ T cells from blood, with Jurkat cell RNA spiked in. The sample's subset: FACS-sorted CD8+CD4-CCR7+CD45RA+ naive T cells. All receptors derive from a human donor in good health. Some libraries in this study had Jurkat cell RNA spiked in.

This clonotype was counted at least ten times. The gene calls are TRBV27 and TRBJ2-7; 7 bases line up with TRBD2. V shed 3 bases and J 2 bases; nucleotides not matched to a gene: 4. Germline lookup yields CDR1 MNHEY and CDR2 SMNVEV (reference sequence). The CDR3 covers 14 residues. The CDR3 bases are TGTGCCAGCAGTTTTGAGGGAGGGACCTACGAGCAGTACTTC. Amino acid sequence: CASSFEGGTYEQYF.

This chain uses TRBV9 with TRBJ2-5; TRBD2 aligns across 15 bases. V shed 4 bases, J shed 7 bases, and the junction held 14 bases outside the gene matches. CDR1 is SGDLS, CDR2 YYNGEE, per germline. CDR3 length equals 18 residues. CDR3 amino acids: CASSLRTSGRAGEGTQYF. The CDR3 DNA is TGTGCCAGCAGCTTACGGACTAGCGGGAGGGCCGGGGAGGGGACCCAGTACTTC. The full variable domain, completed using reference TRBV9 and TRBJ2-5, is DSGVTQTPKHLITATGQRVTLRCSPRSGDLSVYWYQQSLDQGLQFLIQYYNGEERAKGNILERFSAQQFPDLHSELNLSSLELGDSALYFCASSLRTSGRAGEGTQYFGPGTRLLVL.

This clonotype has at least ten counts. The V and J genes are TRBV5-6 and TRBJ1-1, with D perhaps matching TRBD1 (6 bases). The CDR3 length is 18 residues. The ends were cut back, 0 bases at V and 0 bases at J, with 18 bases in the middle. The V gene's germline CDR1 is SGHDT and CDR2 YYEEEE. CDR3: CASSLVAGRGVLNTEAFF. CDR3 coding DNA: TGTGCCAGCAGCTTGGTTGCTGGCAGGGGTGTTCTGAACACTGAAGCTTTCTTT. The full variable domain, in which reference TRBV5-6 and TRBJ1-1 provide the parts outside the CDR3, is DAGVTQSPTHLIKTRGQQVTLRCSPKSGHDTVSWYQQALGQGPQFIFQYYEEEERQRGNFPDRFSGHQFPNYSSELNVNALLLGDSALYLCASSLVAGRGVLNTEAFFGQGTRLTVV.

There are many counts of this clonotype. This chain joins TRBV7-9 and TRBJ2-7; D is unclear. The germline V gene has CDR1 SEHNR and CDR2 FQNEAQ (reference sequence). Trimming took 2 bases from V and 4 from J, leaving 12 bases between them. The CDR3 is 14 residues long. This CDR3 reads CASSLIPAAYEQYF. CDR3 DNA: TGTGCCAGCAGCTTAATCCCGGCAGCATACGAGCAGTACTTC.

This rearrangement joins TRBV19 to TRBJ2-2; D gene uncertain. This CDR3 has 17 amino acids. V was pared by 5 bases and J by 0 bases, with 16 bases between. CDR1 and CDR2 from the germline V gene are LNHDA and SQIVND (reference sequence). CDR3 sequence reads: CASSPDMASTNTGELFF. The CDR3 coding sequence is TGTGCCAGTAGTCCGGATATGGCATCGACGAACACCGGGGAGCTGTTTTTT.

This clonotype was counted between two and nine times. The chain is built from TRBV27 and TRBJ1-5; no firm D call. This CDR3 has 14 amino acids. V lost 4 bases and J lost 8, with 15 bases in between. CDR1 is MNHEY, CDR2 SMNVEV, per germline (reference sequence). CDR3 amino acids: CASSSPRTDEPQHF. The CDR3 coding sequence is TGTGCCAGCAGTTCCCCACGGACGGACGAGCCCCAGCATTTT.

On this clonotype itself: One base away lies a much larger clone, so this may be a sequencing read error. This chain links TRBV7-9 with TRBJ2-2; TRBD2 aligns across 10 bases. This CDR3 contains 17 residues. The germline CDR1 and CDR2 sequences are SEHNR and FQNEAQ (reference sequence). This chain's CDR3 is CVSSPQGTSVISGELFF. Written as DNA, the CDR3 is TGTGTCAGCAGCCCCCAGGGGACTAGCGTAATCTCCGGGGAGCTGTTTTTT.

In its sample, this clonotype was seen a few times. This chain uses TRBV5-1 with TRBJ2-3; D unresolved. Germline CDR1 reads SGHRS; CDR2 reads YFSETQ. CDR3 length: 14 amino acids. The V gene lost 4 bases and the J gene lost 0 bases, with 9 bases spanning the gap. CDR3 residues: CASSNIISTDTQYF. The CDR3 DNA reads TGCGCCAGCAGCAATATAATTAGCACAGATACGCAGTATTTT.

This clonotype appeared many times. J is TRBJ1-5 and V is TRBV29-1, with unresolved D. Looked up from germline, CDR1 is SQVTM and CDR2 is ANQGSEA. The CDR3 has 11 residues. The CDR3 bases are TGCACCCATGAGAGGGATCAGCCCCAGCATTTT. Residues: CTHERDQPQHF. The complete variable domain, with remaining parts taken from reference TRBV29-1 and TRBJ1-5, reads SAVISQKPSRDICQRGTSLTIQCQVDSQVTMMFWYRQQPGQSLTLIATANQGSEATYESGFVIDKFPISRPNLTFSTLTVSNMSPEDSSIYLCTHERDQPQHFGDGTRLSIL.

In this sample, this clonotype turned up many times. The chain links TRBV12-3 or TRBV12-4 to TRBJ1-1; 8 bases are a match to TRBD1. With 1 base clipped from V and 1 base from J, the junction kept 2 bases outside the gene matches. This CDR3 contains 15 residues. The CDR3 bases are TGTGCCAGCAGTTTAGGGACAGGGTCGAACACTGAAGCTTTCTTT. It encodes CASSLGTGSNTEAFF.

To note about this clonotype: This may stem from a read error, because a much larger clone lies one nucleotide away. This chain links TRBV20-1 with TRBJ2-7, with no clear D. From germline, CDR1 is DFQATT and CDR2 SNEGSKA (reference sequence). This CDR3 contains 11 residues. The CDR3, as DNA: TGCAGTGCTAGTTTTTCGCACGAGCAGCACTTC. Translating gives CSASFSHEQHF.

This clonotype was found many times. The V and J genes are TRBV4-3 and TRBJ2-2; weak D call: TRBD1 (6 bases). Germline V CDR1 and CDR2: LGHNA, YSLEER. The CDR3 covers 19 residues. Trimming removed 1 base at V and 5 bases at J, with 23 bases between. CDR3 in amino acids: CASSQGVALGHARTGELFF. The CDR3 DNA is TGCGCCAGCAGCCAAGGGGTCGCGTTGGGACACGCGAGGACCGGGGAGCTGTTTTTT.

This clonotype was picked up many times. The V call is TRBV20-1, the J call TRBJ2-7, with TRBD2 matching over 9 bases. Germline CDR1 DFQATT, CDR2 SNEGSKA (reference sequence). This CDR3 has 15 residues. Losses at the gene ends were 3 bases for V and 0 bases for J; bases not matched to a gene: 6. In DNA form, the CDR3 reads TGCAGTGCTAGTGGGAGCGGGGGGCACTCCTACGAGCAGTACTTC. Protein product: CSASGSGGHSYEQYF.

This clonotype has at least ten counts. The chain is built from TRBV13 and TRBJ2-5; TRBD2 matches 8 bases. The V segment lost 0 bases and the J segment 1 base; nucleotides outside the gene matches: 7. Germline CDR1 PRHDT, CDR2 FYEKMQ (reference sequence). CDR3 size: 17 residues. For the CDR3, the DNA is TGTGCCAGCAGCTTAGGTTCGAGCGGGGGCCGCCAAGAGACCCAGTACTTC. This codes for CASSLGSSGGRQETQYF. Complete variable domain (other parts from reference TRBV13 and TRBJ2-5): AAGVIQSPRHLIKEKRETATLKCYPIPRHDTVYWYQQGPGQDPQFLISFYEKMQSDKGSIPDRFSAQQFSDYHSELNMSSLELGDSALYFCASSLGSSGGRQETQYFGPGTRLLVL.